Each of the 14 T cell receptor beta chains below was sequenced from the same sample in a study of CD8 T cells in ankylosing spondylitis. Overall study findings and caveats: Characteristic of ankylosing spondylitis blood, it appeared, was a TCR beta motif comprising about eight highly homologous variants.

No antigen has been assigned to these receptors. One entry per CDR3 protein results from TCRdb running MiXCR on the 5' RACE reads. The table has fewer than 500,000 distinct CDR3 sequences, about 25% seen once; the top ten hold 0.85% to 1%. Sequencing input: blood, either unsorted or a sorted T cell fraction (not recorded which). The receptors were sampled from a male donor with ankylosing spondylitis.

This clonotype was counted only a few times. The CDR3 sequence is CASSQGPGGSTQYF. For the CDR3, the DNA is TGTGCCAGCAGCCAAGGGCCTGGCGGGAGTACGCAGTATTTT. This sequence joins TRBV4-2 and TRBJ2-3; 7 bases map to TRBD2. The CDR3 contains 14 residues. Germline CDR1 and CDR2: LGHNA and YNFKEQ. V lost 1 base and J lost 8; bases outside the gene matches: 6.

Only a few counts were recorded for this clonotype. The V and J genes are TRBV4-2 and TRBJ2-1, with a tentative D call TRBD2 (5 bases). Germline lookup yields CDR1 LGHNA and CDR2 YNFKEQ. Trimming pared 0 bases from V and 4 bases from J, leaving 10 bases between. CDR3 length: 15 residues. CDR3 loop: CASSQEAGRYNEQFF. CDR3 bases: TGTGCCAGCAGCCAAGAGGCGGGCCGATACAATGAGCAGTTCTTC.

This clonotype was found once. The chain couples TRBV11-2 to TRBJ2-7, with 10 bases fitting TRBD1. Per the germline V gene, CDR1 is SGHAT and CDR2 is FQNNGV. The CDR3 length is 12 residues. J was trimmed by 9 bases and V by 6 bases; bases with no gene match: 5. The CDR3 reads CASRPGQGMQYV. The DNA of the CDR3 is TGTGCCAGCAGGCCGGGACAGGGGATGCAGTACGTC.

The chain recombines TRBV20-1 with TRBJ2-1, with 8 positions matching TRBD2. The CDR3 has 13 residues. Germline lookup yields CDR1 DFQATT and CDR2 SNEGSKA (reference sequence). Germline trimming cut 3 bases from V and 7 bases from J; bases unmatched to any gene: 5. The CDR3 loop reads CSASGRDGNEQFF. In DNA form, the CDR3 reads TGCAGTGCTAGCGGGAGGGATGGGAATGAGCAGTTCTTC.

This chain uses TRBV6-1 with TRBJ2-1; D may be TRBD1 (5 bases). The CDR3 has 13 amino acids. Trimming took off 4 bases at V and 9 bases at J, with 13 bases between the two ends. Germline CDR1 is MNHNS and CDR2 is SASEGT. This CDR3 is CASSAERGSEQFF. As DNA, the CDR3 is TGTGCCAGCAGTGCGGAAAGGGGTAGTGAGCAGTTCTTC.

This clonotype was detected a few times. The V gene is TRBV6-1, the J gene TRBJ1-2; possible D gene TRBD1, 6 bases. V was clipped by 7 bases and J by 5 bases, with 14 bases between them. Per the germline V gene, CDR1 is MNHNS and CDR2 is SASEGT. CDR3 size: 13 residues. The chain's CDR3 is CASNLQGGYGYTF. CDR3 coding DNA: TGTGCCAGCAACCTACAGGGTGGATATGGCTACACCTTC.

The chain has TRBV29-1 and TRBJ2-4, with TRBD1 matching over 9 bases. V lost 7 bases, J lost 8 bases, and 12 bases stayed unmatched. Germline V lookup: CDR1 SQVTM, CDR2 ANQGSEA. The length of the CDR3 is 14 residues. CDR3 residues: CSATGGQSSYIQYF. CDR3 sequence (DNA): TGCAGCGCTACAGGGGGCCAGTCATCATACATTCAGTACTTC.

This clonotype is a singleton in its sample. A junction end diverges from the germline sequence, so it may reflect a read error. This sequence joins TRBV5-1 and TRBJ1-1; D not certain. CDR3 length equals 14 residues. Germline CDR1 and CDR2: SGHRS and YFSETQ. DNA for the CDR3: TGCGTCAGCAGCTTGGTTGCAGAGAACACTGAAGCTTTCTTT. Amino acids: CVSSLVAENTEAFF.

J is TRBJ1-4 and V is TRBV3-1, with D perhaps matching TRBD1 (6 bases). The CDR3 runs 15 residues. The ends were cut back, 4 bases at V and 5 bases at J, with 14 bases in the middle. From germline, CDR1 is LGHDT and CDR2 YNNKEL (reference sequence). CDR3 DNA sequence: TGTGCCAGCAGCCGCTCACCGGGACAAAATGAAAAACTGTTTTTT. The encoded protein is CASSRSPGQNEKLFF.

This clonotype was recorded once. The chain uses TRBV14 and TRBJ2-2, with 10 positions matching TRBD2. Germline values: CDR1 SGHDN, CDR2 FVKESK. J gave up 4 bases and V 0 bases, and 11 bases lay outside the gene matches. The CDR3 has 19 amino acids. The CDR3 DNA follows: TGTGCCAGCAGCCAAGATGTGCGGCTAGCGGGAGAGGGCACCGGGGAGCTGTTTTTT. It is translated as CASSQDVRLAGEGTGELFF.

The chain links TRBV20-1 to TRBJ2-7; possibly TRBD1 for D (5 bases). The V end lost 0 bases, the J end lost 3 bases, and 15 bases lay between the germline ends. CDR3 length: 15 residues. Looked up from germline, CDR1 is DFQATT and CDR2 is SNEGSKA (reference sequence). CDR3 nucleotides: TGCAGTGCTAGAGATCAAACAGGCTATGGCTACGAGCAGTACTTC. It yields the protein CSARDQTGYGYEQYF.

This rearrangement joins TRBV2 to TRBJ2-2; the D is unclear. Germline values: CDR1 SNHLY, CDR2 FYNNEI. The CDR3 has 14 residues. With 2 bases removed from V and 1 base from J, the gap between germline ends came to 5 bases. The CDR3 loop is CASSELQNTGELFF. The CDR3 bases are TGTGCCAGCAGTGAATTACAGAACACCGGGGAGCTGTTTTTT.

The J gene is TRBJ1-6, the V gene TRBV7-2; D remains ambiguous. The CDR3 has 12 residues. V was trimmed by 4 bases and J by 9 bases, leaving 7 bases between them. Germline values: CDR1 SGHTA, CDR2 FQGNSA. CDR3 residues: CASSSTISPLHF. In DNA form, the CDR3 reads TGTGCCAGCAGCTCGACCATTTCACCCCTCCACTTT.

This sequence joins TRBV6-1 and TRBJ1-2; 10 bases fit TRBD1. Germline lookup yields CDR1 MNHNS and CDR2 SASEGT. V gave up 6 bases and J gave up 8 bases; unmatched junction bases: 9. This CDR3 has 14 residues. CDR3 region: CASSPRDRGRGYTF. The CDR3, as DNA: TGTGCCAGCAGCCCCCGGGACAGGGGCCGGGGCTACACCTTC.